Listed below are T cell receptor beta chains from one sample, sequenced in a study of blood T cell repertoires in COVID-19. Sequencing was performed with immunoSEQ multiplex PCR; in TCRdb, only in-frame clones are kept and a portion is missing. Of around 280,000 clones listed, around nine tenths were seen once; the top ten hold 1.3%. Sequenced material: peripheral blood. Receptor source: an older man with acute or convalescent COVID-19. CDR3s include the opening cysteine and the closing phenylalanine or tryptophan. A D gene is named only where the DNA matches it firmly. Size values are once, few and many counts, or a class for expanded clones, and some rows have none.

d_gene: -; j_gene: TRBJ2-7; abundance: once; v_gene: TRBV6-1; CDR3aa: CASSEVAAYEQYF; CDR3nt: TGTGCCAGCAGTGAAGTGGCAGCCTACGAGCAGTACTTC
d_gene: TRBD2; j_gene: TRBJ2-3; abundance: -; v_gene: TRBV5-1; CDR3aa: CASSARGGNPDTQYF; CDR3nt: TGCGCCAGCAGCGCGCGGGGGGGGAACCCAGATACGCAGTATTTT
d_gene: -; j_gene: TRBJ1-1; abundance: -; v_gene: TRBV19; CDR3aa: CATKGARPRNTEAFF; CDR3nt: TGTGCCACCAAAGGAGCCCGCCCCCGGAACACTGAAGCTTTCTTT
d_gene: -; j_gene: TRBJ2-1; abundance: -; v_gene: TRBV15; CDR3aa: CATSIRMGAVSYNEQFF; CDR3nt: TGTGCCACCAGCATACGAATGGGGGCAGTCTCCTACAATGAGCAGTTCTTC
d_gene: TRBD1; j_gene: TRBJ1-1; abundance: -; v_gene: TRBV7-2; CDR3aa: CASSRGQGRWTEAFF; CDR3nt: TGTGCCAGCAGCCGGGGACAGGGGCGATGGACTGAAGCTTTCTTT
d_gene: TRBD1; j_gene: TRBJ1-2; abundance: many; v_gene: TRBV7-9; CDR3aa: CASSQTGISPNYGYTF; CDR3nt: TGTGCCAGCAGCCAGACAGGGATCAGCCCTAACTATGGCTACACCTTC
d_gene: TRBD2; j_gene: TRBJ2-3; abundance: -; v_gene: TRBV27; CDR3aa: CASSYREAADTQYF; CDR3nt: TGTGCCAGCAGCTACCGGGAGGCGGCAGATACGCAGTATTTT
d_gene: TRBD1; j_gene: TRBJ1-6; abundance: few; v_gene: TRBV2; CDR3aa: CASSEDRGPSPLHF; CDR3nt: TGTGCCAGCAGTGAGGACAGGGGGCCTTCACCCCTCCACTTT
d_gene: TRBD1; j_gene: TRBJ2-5; abundance: -; v_gene: TRBV20-1; CDR3aa: CSASPGTGIYVLGLETQYF; CDR3nt: TGCAGTGCTAGTCCCGGGACAGGGATTTATGTATTGGGGTTAGAGACCCAGTACTTC
d_gene: -; j_gene: TRBJ2-5; abundance: -; v_gene: TRBV6-6; CDR3aa: CASSPPGIARQETQYF; CDR3nt: TGTGCCAGCAGTCCCCCGGGGATAGCACGCCAAGAGACCCAGTACTTC
d_gene: TRBD1; j_gene: TRBJ1-1; abundance: -; v_gene: TRBV11-2; CDR3aa: CASGRQGLRNTEAFF; CDR3nt: TGTGCCAGCGGCCGACAGGGTCTGAGGAACACTGAAGCTTTCTTT
d_gene: -; j_gene: TRBJ2-5; abundance: -; v_gene: TRBV5-1; CDR3aa: CASSSTREETQYF; CDR3nt: TGCGCCAGCAGCAGCACGCGGGAAGAGACCCAGTACTTC
d_gene: -; j_gene: TRBJ2-5; abundance: -; v_gene: TRBV7-3; CDR3aa: CASSLSGQETQYF; CDR3nt: TGTGCCAGCAGCTTGTCGGGGCAAGAGACCCAGTACTTC
d_gene: TRBD1; j_gene: TRBJ2-7; abundance: -; v_gene: TRBV5-6; CDR3aa: CASSGQGAPFSYEQYF; CDR3nt: TGTGCCAGCAGCGGACAGGGGGCCCCTTTCTCCTACGAGCAGTACTTC
d_gene: TRBD2; j_gene: TRBJ2-3; abundance: -; v_gene: TRBV7-2; CDR3aa: CASRWTSGGVRTDTQYF; CDR3nt: TGTGCCAGCAGGTGGACTAGCGGGGGGGTGCGCACAGATACGCAGTATTTT
d_gene: TRBD1; j_gene: TRBJ1-2; abundance: -; v_gene: TRBV7-9; CDR3aa: CASSPPGTGNYGYTF; CDR3nt: TGTGCCAGCAGCCCCCCTGGGACAGGGAACTATGGCTACACCTTC
d_gene: -; j_gene: TRBJ1-1; abundance: -; v_gene: TRBV11-2; CDR3aa: CASSLVAAIGEAFF; CDR3nt: TGTGCCAGCAGCTTAGTGGCGGCGATCGGTGAAGCTTTCTTT
d_gene: -; j_gene: TRBJ1-1; abundance: -; v_gene: TRBV7-9; CDR3aa: CASSPDGVAEAFF; CDR3nt: TGTGCCAGCAGCCCGGACGGGGTGGCGGAAGCTTTCTTT
d_gene: TRBD2; j_gene: TRBJ2-1; abundance: -; v_gene: TRBV5-4; CDR3aa: CASSLGTSGSYNEQFF; CDR3nt: TGTGCCAGCAGCCTTGGGACTAGCGGCTCCTACAATGAGCAGTTCTTC
d_gene: TRBD1; j_gene: TRBJ2-1; abundance: -; v_gene: TRBV7-2; CDR3aa: CASSFPGTGYGNEQFF; CDR3nt: TGTGCCAGCAGCTTTCCCGGGACAGGGTACGGTAATGAGCAGTTCTTC
d_gene: -; j_gene: TRBJ2-3; abundance: -; v_gene: TRBV28; CDR3aa: CASRLRVADTQYF; CDR3nt: TGTGCCAGCAGACTCAGGGTTGCAGATACGCAGTATTTT
d_gene: TRBD1; j_gene: TRBJ1-3; abundance: -; v_gene: TRBV5-1; CDR3aa: CASSERQGSGNTIYF; CDR3nt: TGCGCCAGCAGCGAAAGACAGGGGTCTGGAAACACCATATATTTT
d_gene: -; j_gene: TRBJ1-2; abundance: -; v_gene: TRBV5-1; CDR3aa: CASSLAGNYGYTF; CDR3nt: TGCGCCAGCAGCTTGGCAGGGAACTATGGCTACACCTTC
d_gene: TRBD2; j_gene: TRBJ2-1; abundance: -; v_gene: TRBV28; CDR3aa: CASSRGGRKRNEQFF; CDR3nt: TGTGCCAGCAGCCGGGGCGGGAGAAAGAGGAATGAGCAGTTCTTC
d_gene: -; j_gene: TRBJ1-1; abundance: few; v_gene: TRBV2; CDR3aa: CASSTGTSSEAFF; CDR3nt: TGTGCCAGCAGTACCGGGACAAGCTCTGAAGCTTTCTTT
d_gene: -; j_gene: TRBJ2-2; abundance: -; v_gene: TRBV9; CDR3aa: CASSTTVTGELFF; CDR3nt: TGTGCCAGCAGCACCACGGTCACCGGGGAGCTGTTTTTT
d_gene: TRBD1; j_gene: TRBJ1-1; abundance: -; v_gene: TRBV9; CDR3aa: CASSARQGGAANTEAFF; CDR3nt: TGTGCCAGCAGCGCCCGACAGGGAGGTGCTGCGAACACTGAAGCTTTCTTT
d_gene: TRBD2; j_gene: TRBJ2-2; abundance: -; v_gene: TRBV3-1/TRBV3-2; CDR3aa: CASSQELGGGYTGELFF; CDR3nt: TGTGCCAGCAGCCAAGAGCTTGGCGGGGGATACACCGGGGAGCTGTTTTTT
d_gene: -; j_gene: TRBJ1-5; abundance: -; v_gene: TRBV19; CDR3aa: CATDTGNSGSRQPQHF; CDR3nt: TGTGCCACTGATACAGGGAATAGTGGGTCCAGGCAGCCCCAGCATTTT
d_gene: TRBD1; j_gene: TRBJ1-2; abundance: -; v_gene: TRBV28; CDR3aa: CASSSGTGSYGYTF; CDR3nt: TGTGCCAGCAGTTCAGGGACAGGAAGCTATGGCTACACCTTC
d_gene: TRBD1; j_gene: TRBJ1-1; abundance: -; v_gene: TRBV18; CDR3aa: CASSPTGSGYTEAFF; CDR3nt: TGTGCCAGCTCACCGACAGGGTCGGGATACACTGAAGCTTTCTTT
d_gene: -; j_gene: TRBJ2-2; abundance: -; v_gene: TRBV6-6; CDR3aa: CASSYLRAGELFF; CDR3nt: TGTGCCAGCAGTTACTTGAGGGCCGGGGAGCTGTTTTTT
d_gene: -; j_gene: TRBJ2-1; abundance: -; v_gene: TRBV5-1; CDR3aa: CASSLTGSNEQFF; CDR3nt: TGCGCCAGCAGCTTGACAGGGAGCAATGAGCAGTTCTTC
d_gene: TRBD1; j_gene: TRBJ1-2; abundance: -; v_gene: TRBV5-4; CDR3aa: CASSSLTGAFGGSDGYTF; CDR3nt: TGTGCCAGCAGCTCCCTGACAGGGGCGTTTGGGGGGAGTGATGGCTACACCTTC
d_gene: -; j_gene: TRBJ2-7; abundance: -; v_gene: TRBV28; CDR3aa: CASSLLGSAYEQYF; CDR3nt: TGTGCCAGCAGTTTATTGGGTAGCGCCTACGAGCAGTACTTC
d_gene: -; j_gene: TRBJ1-1; abundance: -; v_gene: TRBV6-5; CDR3aa: CASSRSGIAFF; CDR3nt: TGTGCCAGCAGTCGGTCAGGTATAGCTTTCTTT
d_gene: -; j_gene: TRBJ1-1; abundance: -; v_gene: TRBV15; CDR3aa: CATSRGGGGGTEAFF; CDR3nt: TGTGCCACCAGCAGAGGTGGAGGGGGGGGAACTGAAGCTTTCTTT
d_gene: TRBD1; j_gene: TRBJ1-2; abundance: -; v_gene: TRBV24-1; CDR3aa: CATSDFGQGVGGYTF; CDR3nt: TGTGCCACCAGTGATTTCGGACAGGGGGTAGGGGGCTACACCTTC
d_gene: -; j_gene: TRBJ2-2; abundance: -; v_gene: TRBV9; CDR3aa: CASSVDPPRGLFF; CDR3nt: TGTGCCAGCAGCGTAGATCCCCCTCGAGGGCTGTTTTTT
d_gene: TRBD1; j_gene: TRBJ2-7; abundance: -; v_gene: TRBV5-5; CDR3aa: CASSLGDRVFGTYEQYF; CDR3nt: TGTGCCAGCAGCTTGGGTGACAGGGTCTTTGGCACCTACGAGCAGTACTTC
d_gene: -; j_gene: TRBJ1-5; abundance: -; v_gene: TRBV16; CDR3aa: CASTAIRAGGNQPQHF; CDR3nt: TGTGCCAGCACCGCAATACGGGCAGGGGGCAATCAGCCCCAGCATTTT
d_gene: TRBD2; j_gene: TRBJ2-7; abundance: -; v_gene: TRBV5-1; CDR3aa: CASSPGRLGPYEQYF; CDR3nt: TGCGCCAGCAGCCCCGGGAGGTTGGGCCCGTACGAGCAGTACTTC
d_gene: TRBD1; j_gene: TRBJ1-1; abundance: -; v_gene: TRBV7-2; CDR3aa: CASSFSTGVGTEAFF; CDR3nt: TGTGCCAGCAGCTTCTCGACAGGGGTGGGCACTGAAGCTTTCTTT
d_gene: -; j_gene: TRBJ2-1; abundance: -; v_gene: TRBV7-6; CDR3aa: CASSLVAGPLEEQFF; CDR3nt: TGTGCCAGCAGCTTAGTGGCGGGGCCCCTGGAAGAGCAGTTCTTC
d_gene: -; j_gene: TRBJ2-4; abundance: once; v_gene: TRBV6-2/TRBV6-3; CDR3aa: CASSALDYAKNIQYF; CDR3nt: TGTGCCAGCAGTGCACTAGATTACGCCAAAAACATTCAGTACTTC
d_gene: TRBD2; j_gene: TRBJ2-3; abundance: -; v_gene: TRBV27; CDR3aa: CASSLGSGPVGASTDTQYF; CDR3nt: TGTGCCAGCAGTTTGGGTAGCGGGCCCGTAGGGGCTAGCACAGATACGCAGTATTTT
d_gene: TRBD2; j_gene: TRBJ2-1; abundance: -; v_gene: TRBV4-2; CDR3aa: CASSLFGLAEGDEQFF; CDR3nt: TGTGCCAGCAGCCTTTTTGGACTAGCGGAAGGCGATGAGCAGTTCTTC
d_gene: -; j_gene: TRBJ1-4; abundance: -; v_gene: TRBV5-1; CDR3aa: CASSGAATNEKLFF; CDR3nt: TGCGCCAGCAGCGGGGCGGCAACTAATGAAAAACTGTTTTTT
d_gene: TRBD1; j_gene: TRBJ2-7; abundance: -; v_gene: TRBV13; CDR3aa: CASLGEGGHEQYF; CDR3nt: TGTGCCAGCTTAGGTGAAGGGGGCCACGAGCAGTACTTC
d_gene: -; j_gene: TRBJ2-5; abundance: -; v_gene: TRBV7-2; CDR3aa: CASSGRVGWQETQYF; CDR3nt: TGTGCCAGCAGCGGCAGGGTAGGGTGGCAAGAGACCCAGTACTTC
d_gene: -; j_gene: TRBJ1-1; abundance: few; v_gene: TRBV6-4; CDR3aa: CASSLTGWLFTEAFF; CDR3nt: TGTGCCAGCAGTTTAACAGGGTGGCTGTTCACTGAAGCTTTCTTT